Below are 7 T cell receptor beta chains sequenced from a single sample in a study of Tregs in tolerant kidney transplant recipients. Only in-frame clones appear in the TCRdb table, and some are missing; sequencing was by immunoSEQ multiplex PCR. The specimen's table records more than 30,000 clones. The specimen was CD8+ T cells from blood, collected before the transplant. The receptors stem from a human donor who received a combined kidney and bone marrow transplant.

With respect to this clone: The read gets to within 3 residues of the CDR3 end, and the germline J gene fills in the rest. This chain uses TRBV5-1 with TRBJ2-3, with 11 positions matching TRBD2. The CDR3 runs to 16 residues. J was trimmed by 0 bases and V by 3 bases; bases with no gene match: 3. CDR1 is SGHRS, CDR2 YFSETQ, per germline. The CDR3 loop reads CASSSTSGSSTDTQYF. The DNA read from the CDR3 is TGCGCCAGCAGCTCAACTAGCGGGAGTAGCACAGATACG.

On this clone itself: The read stops 3 residues short of the end of the CDR3; the missing end is completed from the germline J gene. This rearrangement joins TRBV30 to TRBJ1-1; 8 positions agree with TRBD1. This CDR3 has 13 residues. The trim removed 2 bases at V and 5 bases at J, leaving 4 bases unmatched. Germline V gives CDR1 GTSNPN, CDR2 SVGIG (reference sequence). CDR3 residues: CAWSLQGGTEAFF. The DNA read from the CDR3 is TGTGCCTGGAGTCTACAGGGGGGGACTGAA.

As regards this clone: The DNA ends 3 residues before the CDR3 does, and the rest of the CDR3 is filled in from the germline J gene. This chain joins TRBV7-9 and TRBJ2-7; 10 bases line up with TRBD1. V lost 7 bases, J lost 3 bases, and 9 bases stayed unmatched. The CDR3 covers 15 residues. From germline, CDR1 is SEHNR and CDR2 FQNEAQ (reference sequence). The CDR3 spells CASTHKDRGFYEQYF. The part of the CDR3 DNA that was read is TGTGCCAGCACCCACAAGGACAGGGGGTTCTACGAG.

As regards this clone: The sequence runs out 3 residues before the end of the CDR3; the remainder is reconstructed from the germline J gene. The V call is TRBV7-9, the J call TRBJ2-3; D unclear. CDR1 and CDR2 from the germline V gene are SEHNR and FQNEAQ (reference sequence). V shed 1 base and J shed 0 bases, with 5 bases lying between them. The CDR3 runs 14 residues. The CDR3 DNA, read in part, is TGTGCCAGCAGCTTAGAGCCTAGCACAGATACG. It codes for CASSLEPSTDT. The full CDR3 sequence reads CASSLEPSTDTQYF.

Points on this clone: The read is 3 residues too short to cover the CDR3 end, so that end is filled in from the germline J gene. The chain has TRBV5-1 and TRBJ2-7, with a possible D match to TRBD2 (6 bases). V was pared by 4 bases and J by 0 bases, with 14 bases between. This CDR3 is built from 15 residues. CDR1 and CDR2 (germline): SGHRS, YFSETQ. The DNA read from the CDR3 is TGCGCCAGCAGCCCCGGGACTTCAAGCTCCTACGAG. Its protein product is CASSPGTSSSYE. The entire CDR3 is CASSPGTSSSYEQYF. The complete variable domain, with remaining parts taken from reference TRBV5-1 and TRBJ2-7, reads KAGVTQTPRYLIKTRGQQVTLSCSPISGHRSVSWYQQTPGQGLQFLFEYFSETQRNKGNFPGRFSGRQFSNSRSEMNVSTLELGDSALYLCASSPGTSSSYEQYFGPGTRLTVT.

Concerning this clone itself: The read ends 3 residues early relative to the CDR3; the germline J gene fills the gap. The gene calls are TRBV5-6 and TRBJ2-3; 8 bases match TRBD2. Germline CDR1 reads SGHDT; CDR2 reads YYEEEE. This CDR3 spans 14 amino acids. V shed 0 bases, J shed 6 bases, and the junction held 3 bases outside the gene matches. The CDR3 bases that were read are TGTGCCAGCAGCTTGGGGGGACTAGTCGATACG. It yields the protein CASSLGGLVDT. The entire CDR3 protein reads CASSLGGLVDTQYF.

Points on this clone: The CDR3 extends 3 residues past the end of the read, so its final part is completed from the germline J gene. J is TRBJ2-3 and V is TRBV6-2 or TRBV6-3; TRBD2 might be the D (5 bases). CDR3 size: 16 residues. Germline assignment: CDR1 MNHEY and CDR2 SVGEGT. Trimming stripped 2 bases from V and 2 bases from J, with 14 bases between. CDR3 sequence reads: CASSYVDSEATDTQYF. CDR3 DNA, as far as it was read: TGTGCCAGCAGTTACGTGGACTCAGAGGCCACAGATACG.